This T cell receptor beta chain was recovered during a study of OX40 agonist ivuxolimab in advanced cancers. The CDR3 totals 13 residues. The germline CDR1 and CDR2 sequences are LNHDA and SQIVND (reference sequence). Trimming stripped 6 bases from V and 3 bases from J, with 10 bases between. This table comes from immunoSEQ multiplex PCR, and its TCRdb copy is limited to in-frame clones, with some not included. The profile shows about 50,000 clones, nearly 80% of them singletons. The J gene is TRBJ2-3, the V gene TRBV19; no clear D gene. The sequence came from an adult with an advanced solid tumor such as melanoma, head and neck, liver or kidney cancer. Sequencing was performed on CD4+ or CD8+ T cells sorted from blood, taken in a trial of the OX40 agonist ivuxolimab. The CDR3 loop is CASSKTRTDTQYF. The DNA of the CDR3 is TGTGCCAGTAGCAAGACCCGAACAGATACGCAGTATTTT.